Shown below are 27 T cell receptor beta chains from a single sample sequenced in a study of T cell responses to AZD1222 COVID-19 vaccine. Generated by immunoSEQ multiplex PCR, the TCRdb table keeps only in-frame clones and is missing some. The sample consists of about 140,000 clones, roughly 87% of them appearing once. Sequencing was performed on peripheral blood, taken 28 days after the second AZD1222 dose. The source of these receptors is an adult who received the AZD1222 COVID-19 vaccine.

The chain recombines TRBV2 with TRBJ1-4; TRBD1 is a possible D gene (5 bases). Germline CDR1 SNHLY, CDR2 FYNNEI. The V end lost 3 bases, the J end lost 5 bases, and 10 bases lay between the germline ends. The CDR3 contains 14 residues. The CDR3 loop is CASSDRGRNEKLFF. DNA for the CDR3: TGTGCCAGCAGTGACCGGGGGAGGAATGAAAAACTGTTTTTT.

The chain links TRBV5-1 to TRBJ2-1, with TRBD2 matching 8 bases. Trimming cost V 4 bases and J 2 bases; bases outside gene matches: 8. This CDR3 has 16 amino acids. From germline, CDR1 is SGHRS and CDR2 YFSETQ. The CDR3 here is CASSRRVAGTYNEQFF. The CDR3 nucleotides are TGCGCCAGCAGCCGGCGAGTAGCGGGAACCTACAATGAGCAGTTCTTC.

This chain joins TRBV18 and TRBJ2-1; 9 bases fit TRBD2. Germline V CDR1 and CDR2: KGHSH, LQKENI. The CDR3 is 17 residues long. V was pared by 0 bases and J by 6 bases, with 9 bases of the junction left unmatched. CDR3 in DNA: TGTGCCAGCTCACCACCACAAGGGCGGGGGGGCCTCAATGAGCAGTTCTTC. This translates into CASSPPQGRGGLNEQFF.

This chain links TRBV6-6 with TRBJ2-1; 8 nucleotides agree with TRBD2. Germline CDR1 MNHNY, CDR2 SVGAGI (reference sequence). Trimming took 6 bases from V and 4 from J; bases not matched to a gene: 5. The CDR3 loop spans 14 amino acids. The CDR3 sequence is CASRTGTSYNEQFF. CDR3 sequence (DNA): TGTGCCAGCAGGACCGGGACTAGTTACAATGAGCAGTTCTTC.

CDR3 DNA: TGTGCCAGCACCCTTTCTCAGGGTATCTATGAGCAGTTCTTC. Encoded protein: CASTLSQGIYEQFF. The chain joins TRBV19 to TRBJ2-1; tentative D call: TRBD1 (5 bases). The germline V and J ends were trimmed by 9 bases and 8 bases, with 20 bases remaining between them. Germline assignment: CDR1 LNHDA and CDR2 SQIVND (reference sequence). This CDR3 spans 14 amino acids.

The rearrangement uses TRBV5-1 and TRBJ1-5, with 8 bases lining up with TRBD1. Germline-derived CDR1 and CDR2 are SGHRS and YFSETQ. V was clipped by 1 base and J by 1 base; unmatched bases: 16. This CDR3 has 20 residues. The CDR3 DNA follows: TGCGCCAGCAGCTTGTTGGGCAGAGGACAGGGACTAAAGAGCAATCAGCCCCAGCATTTT. Its protein product is CASSLLGRGQGLKSNQPQHF.

V usage is TRBV19 and J usage is TRBJ1-6; 8 bases are shared with TRBD1. This CDR3 spans 15 amino acids. The germline V gene has CDR1 LNHDA and CDR2 SQIVND (reference sequence). The V gene end was trimmed by 3 bases and the J gene end by 10 bases; junction bases not matched to a gene: 8. The CDR3 sequence: CASSMGQVMGSPLHF. As DNA, the CDR3 is TGTGCCAGTAGTATGGGACAGGTTATGGGATCACCCCTCCACTTT.

The chain joins TRBV2 to TRBJ1-6, with D unclear. The V gene's germline CDR1 is SNHLY and CDR2 FYNNEI. V lost 4 bases and J 10 bases, leaving 14 bases between the germline ends. The CDR3 runs 14 residues. The CDR3 loop reads CASSAGRIQSPLHF. CDR3 nucleotides: TGTGCCAGCAGTGCTGGACGGATTCAATCACCCCTCCACTTT.

This clone was recorded once. The chain carries TRBV24-1 and TRBJ1-5; possible D gene TRBD1, 6 bases. The germline V and J ends were trimmed by 3 bases and 3 bases, with 17 bases remaining between them. The V gene's germline CDR1 is KGHDR and CDR2 SFDVKD. The CDR3 runs 17 residues. CDR3 nucleotides: TGTGCCACCAGTGATCCGTCGGACAGTCAATTCAATCAGCCCCAGCATTTT. Translated, it gives CATSDPSDSQFNQPQHF.

This chain connects TRBV7-7 to TRBJ2-5; 8 bases map to TRBD2. Germline trimming cut 5 bases from V and 4 bases from J; bases unmatched to any gene: 6. This CDR3 has 14 amino acids. Germline V gene lookup returns CDR1 SSHAT and CDR2 FNYEAQ (reference sequence). CDR3 residues: CASSRSGRGETQYF. The CDR3 DNA reads as TGTGCCAGCAGCCGAAGCGGGAGAGGAGAGACCCAGTACTTC. The complete variable domain, with remaining parts taken from reference TRBV7-7 and TRBJ2-5, reads GAGVSQSPRYKVTKRGQDVTLRCDPISSHATLYWYQQALGQGPEFLTYFNYEAQPDKSGLPSDRFSAERPEGSISTLTIQRTEQRDSAMYRCASSRSGRGETQYFGPGTRLLVL.

The DNA of the CDR3 is TGTGCCAGCGCACCCATGGGGCTAGCGCAAGAGACCCAGTACTTC. It is translated as CASAPMGLAQETQYF. The chain employs TRBV28 and TRBJ2-5, with D possibly matching TRBD2 (6 bases). CDR3 length equals 15 residues. V was pared by 8 bases and J by 2 bases, with 18 bases between. Germline V gene lookup returns CDR1 MDHEN and CDR2 SYDVKM.

V and J are TRBV4-1 and TRBJ1-2, with D maybe TRBD1 (6 bases). The length of the CDR3 is 15 residues. The germline gives CDR1 MGHRA, CDR2 YSYEKL. The V end lost 1 base, the J end lost 7 bases, and 16 bases lay between the germline ends. CDR3 amino acids: CASSQVGGVRSGYTF. In DNA, the CDR3 is TGCGCCAGCAGCCAAGTGGGGGGCGTTCGATCTGGCTACACCTTC.

This clone was counted only a few times. The chain combines TRBV30 with TRBJ2-7; 7 positions match TRBD1. Germline V CDR1 and CDR2: GTSNPN, SVGIG (reference sequence). Trimming removed 0 bases from V and 0 bases from J; junction bases left unmatched: 5. This CDR3 contains 15 residues. The CDR3 region has the DNA TGTGCCTGGAGTGTACAAGGGGGCCCCTCCTACGAGCAGTACTTC. Translating gives CAWSVQGGPSYEQYF.

This rearrangement joins TRBV11-2 to TRBJ1-4, with 7 bases that match TRBD1. The ends lost 1 base at V and 6 bases at J; junction bases unmatched: 2. Germline V gives CDR1 SGHAT, CDR2 FQNNGV. This CDR3 comprises 14 residues. The CDR3 region has the DNA TGTGCCAGCAGCTTAGGGCAGGGGGATGAAAAACTGTTTTTT. Its protein product is CASSLGQGDEKLFF.

V and J are TRBV28 and TRBJ1-5; TRBD1 matches 10 bases. The CDR3 length is 15 residues. Germline-derived CDR1 and CDR2 are MDHEN and SYDVKM. V was pared by 3 bases and J by 5 bases, with 4 bases of the junction left unmatched. CDR3 loop: CASSLGGTGDQPQHF. CDR3 DNA sequence: TGTGCCAGCAGTTTGGGGGGGACAGGGGATCAGCCCCAGCATTTT.

The V gene is TRBV19, the J gene TRBJ2-7, with D unclear. Germline V gene data show CDR1 as LNHDA and CDR2 as SQIVND (reference sequence). This CDR3 region has 18 residues. V was cut by 2 bases and J by 4 bases, with 24 bases left in between. DNA for the CDR3: TGTGCCAGTAGTATAATTTCTGGGTTTTATGGGGAAGGGTACGAGCAGTACTTC. Amino acids: CASSIISGFYGEGYEQYF.

J is TRBJ1-5 and V is TRBV6-7; TRBD1 aligns across 9 bases. TRBV6-7 is an ORF, with its function uncertain. The CDR3 extends over 21 amino acids. Trimming took 6 bases from V and 1 from J; bases not matched to a gene: 22. Here the CDR3 reads CASRFLFQNTGGEWSNQPQHF. CDR3 DNA: TGTGCCAGCAGGTTCCTGTTCCAAAATACAGGGGGCGAGTGGAGCAATCAGCCCCAGCATTTT.

This clone was counted between two and nine times. The chain recombines TRBV10-3 with TRBJ1-2; TRBD1 matches 7 bases. This CDR3 comprises 16 residues. The germline gives CDR1 ENHRY, CDR2 SYGVKD. V was pared by 0 bases and J by 2 bases, with 6 bases of the junction left unmatched. DNA of the CDR3: TGTGCCATCAGTGAGTCCTGGCAGGGGGGAAACTATGGCTACACCTTC. It is translated as CAISESWQGGNYGYTF.

The table lists this clone with a count of one. This rearrangement joins TRBV6-2 or TRBV6-3 to TRBJ1-5, with 8 bases that match TRBD1. CDR1 is MNHEY, CDR2 SVGEGT, per germline. The ends lost 5 bases at V and 7 bases at J; junction bases unmatched: 13. CDR3 size: 16 residues. Here the CDR3 reads CASSRLGQGGKQPQHF. DNA for the CDR3: TGTGCCAGCAGTCGACTCGGACAGGGAGGAAAACAGCCCCAGCATTTT.

CDR3 DNA sequence: TGTGCCAGCACTCGGGACCTCATGAACACCGGGGAGCTGTTTTTT. Translated: CASTRDLMNTGELFF. This chain uses TRBV28 with TRBJ2-2; D tentatively fits TRBD1 or TRBD2 (5 bases each). Germline loops: CDR1 MDHEN, CDR2 SYDVKM. This CDR3 is built from 15 residues. Trimming pared 7 bases from V and 1 base from J, leaving 13 bases between. The entire variable domain, with the rest obtained from reference TRBV28 and TRBJ2-2, is as follows: DVKVTQSSRYLVKRTGEKVFLECVQDMDHENMFWYRQDPGLGLRLIYFSYDVKMKEKGDIPEGYSVSREKKERFSLILESASTNQTSMYLCASTRDLMNTGELFFGEGSRLTVL.

The chain combines TRBV7-8 with TRBJ1-4; 8 bases are a match to TRBD1. The CDR3 consists of 14 residues. The J segment lost 8 bases and the V segment lost 5 bases, leaving 7 bases of the junction unmatched. Germline CDR1 is SGHVS and CDR2 is FQNEAQ. This CDR3 reads CASSRDRGNEKLFF. CDR3 nucleotide sequence: TGTGCCAGCAGCCGTGACAGGGGAAACGAAAAACTGTTTTTT.

The V gene is TRBV5-1, the J gene TRBJ1-5, with D perhaps matching TRBD1 (5 bases). V lost 3 bases and J lost 11, with 18 bases in between. This CDR3 has 14 residues. CDR1 SGHRS and CDR2 YFSETQ come from the germline V gene. CDR3 loop: CASSSQPGDGSQHF. CDR3 nucleotide sequence: TGCGCCAGCAGCTCGCAACCGGGGGACGGGTCCCAGCATTTT.

This rearrangement joins TRBV7-2 to TRBJ1-2, with 9 bases identical to TRBD1. This CDR3 has 14 amino acids. The junction had 9 bases not matched to a gene; V was cut back by 5 bases and J by 8 bases. Germline V CDR1 and CDR2: SGHTA, FQGNSA. The CDR3 loop is CASSPAGTGTGYTF. CDR3 DNA sequence: TGTGCCAGCAGCCCTGCTGGGACAGGGACCGGCTACACCTTC.

The chain employs TRBV6-5 and TRBJ2-5; 9 bases align to TRBD1. The CDR3 consists of 14 residues. From germline, CDR1 is MNHEY and CDR2 SVGAGI. V shed 7 bases and J 13 bases; nucleotides not matched to a gene: 16. The CDR3 spells CASTLTRMGQGPYF. The CDR3 bases are TGTGCCAGCACTCTCACTAGGATGGGACAGGGTCCGTACTTC.

V and J are TRBV28 and TRBJ2-7, with 12 bases aligning to TRBD2. J lost 2 bases, V lost 5 bases, and 1 base had no gene match. This CDR3 has 14 residues. Germline loops: CDR1 MDHEN, CDR2 SYDVKM. The CDR3 is CASSGLAGTYEQYF. The CDR3 DNA is TGTGCCAGCAGTGGACTAGCGGGAACCTACGAGCAGTACTTC.

The chain links TRBV18 to TRBJ1-1; no firm D call. V shed 6 bases and J shed 3 bases, with 11 bases lying between them. The CDR3 is 13 residues long. Germline values: CDR1 KGHSH, CDR2 LQKENI. CDR3 loop: CASSGEVDTEAFF. In DNA, the CDR3 is TGTGCCAGCTCCGGGGAAGTCGACACTGAAGCTTTCTTT.

V and J are TRBV28 and TRBJ1-6; D not certain. Germline CDR1 is MDHEN and CDR2 is SYDVKM. The CDR3 is 14 amino acids. Trimming removed 3 bases from V and 4 bases from J, with 7 bases in between. CDR3 nucleotides: TGTGCCAGCAGTTTTTCCACGTATAATTCACCCCTCCACTTT. Translation: CASSFSTYNSPLHF.